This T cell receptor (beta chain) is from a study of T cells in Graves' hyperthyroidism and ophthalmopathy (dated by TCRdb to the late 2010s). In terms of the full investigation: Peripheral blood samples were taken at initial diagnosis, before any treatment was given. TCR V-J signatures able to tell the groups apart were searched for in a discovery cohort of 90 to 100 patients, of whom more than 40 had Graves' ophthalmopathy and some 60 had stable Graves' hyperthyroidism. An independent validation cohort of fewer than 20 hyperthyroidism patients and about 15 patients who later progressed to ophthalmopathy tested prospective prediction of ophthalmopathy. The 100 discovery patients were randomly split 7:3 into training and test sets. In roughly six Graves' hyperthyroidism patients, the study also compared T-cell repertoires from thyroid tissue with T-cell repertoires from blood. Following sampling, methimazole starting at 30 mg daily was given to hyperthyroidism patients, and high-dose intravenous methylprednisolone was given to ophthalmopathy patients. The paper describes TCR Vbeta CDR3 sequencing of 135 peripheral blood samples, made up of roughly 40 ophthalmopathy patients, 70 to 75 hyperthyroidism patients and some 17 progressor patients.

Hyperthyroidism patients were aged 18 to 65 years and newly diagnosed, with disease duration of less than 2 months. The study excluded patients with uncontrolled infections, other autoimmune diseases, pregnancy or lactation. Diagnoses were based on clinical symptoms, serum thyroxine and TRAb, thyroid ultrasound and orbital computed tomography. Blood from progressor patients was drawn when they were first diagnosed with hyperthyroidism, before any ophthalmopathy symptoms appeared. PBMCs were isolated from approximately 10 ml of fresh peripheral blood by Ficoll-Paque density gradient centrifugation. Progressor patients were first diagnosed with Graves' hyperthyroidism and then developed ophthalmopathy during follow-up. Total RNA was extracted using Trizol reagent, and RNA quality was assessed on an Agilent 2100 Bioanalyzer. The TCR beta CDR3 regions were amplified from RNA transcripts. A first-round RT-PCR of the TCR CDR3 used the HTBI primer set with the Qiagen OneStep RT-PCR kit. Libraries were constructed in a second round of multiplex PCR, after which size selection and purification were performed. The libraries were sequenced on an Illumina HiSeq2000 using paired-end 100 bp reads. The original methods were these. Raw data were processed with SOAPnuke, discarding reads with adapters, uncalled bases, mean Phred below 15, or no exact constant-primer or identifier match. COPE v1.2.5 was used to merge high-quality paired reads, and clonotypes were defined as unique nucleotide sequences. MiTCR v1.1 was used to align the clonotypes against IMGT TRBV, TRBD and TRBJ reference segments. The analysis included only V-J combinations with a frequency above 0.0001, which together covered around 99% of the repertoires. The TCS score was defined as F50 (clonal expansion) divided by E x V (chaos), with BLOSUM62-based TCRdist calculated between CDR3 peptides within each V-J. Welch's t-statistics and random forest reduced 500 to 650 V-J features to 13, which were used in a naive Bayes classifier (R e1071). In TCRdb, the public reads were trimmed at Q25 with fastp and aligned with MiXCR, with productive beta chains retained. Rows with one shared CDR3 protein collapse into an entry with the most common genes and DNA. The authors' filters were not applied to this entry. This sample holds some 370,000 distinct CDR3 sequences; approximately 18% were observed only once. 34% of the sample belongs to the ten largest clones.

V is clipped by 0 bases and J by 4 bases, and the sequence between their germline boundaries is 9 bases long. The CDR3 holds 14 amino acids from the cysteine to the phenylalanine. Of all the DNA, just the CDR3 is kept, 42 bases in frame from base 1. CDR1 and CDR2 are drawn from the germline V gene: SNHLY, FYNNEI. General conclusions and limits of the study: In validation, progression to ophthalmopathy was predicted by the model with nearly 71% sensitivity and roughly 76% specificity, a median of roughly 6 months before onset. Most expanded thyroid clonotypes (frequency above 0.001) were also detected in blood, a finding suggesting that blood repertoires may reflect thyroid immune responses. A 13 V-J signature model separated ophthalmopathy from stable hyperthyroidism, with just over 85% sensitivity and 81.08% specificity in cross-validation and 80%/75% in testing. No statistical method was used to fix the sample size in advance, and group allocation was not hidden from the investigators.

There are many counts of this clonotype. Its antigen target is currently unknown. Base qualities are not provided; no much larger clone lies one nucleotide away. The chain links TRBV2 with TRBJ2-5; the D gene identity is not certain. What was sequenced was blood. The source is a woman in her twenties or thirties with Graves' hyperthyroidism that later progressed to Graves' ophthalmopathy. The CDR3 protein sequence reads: CASSEASWTETQYF. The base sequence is TGTGCCAGCAGTGAAGCTAGCTGGACAGAGACCCAGTACTTC. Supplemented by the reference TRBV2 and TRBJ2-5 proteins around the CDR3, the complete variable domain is EPEVTQTPSHQVTQMGQEVILRCVPISNHLYFYWYRQILGQKVEFLVSFYNNEISEKSEIFDDQFSVERPDGSNFTLKIRSTKLEDSAMYFCASSEASWTETQYFGPGTRLLVL.